Following are 27 T cell receptor beta chains from one sample sequenced in a study of sequential checkpoint blockade in melanoma. The treatment denotes: randomized to nivolumab then ipilimumab (arm A) or the reverse (arm B). Sequenced by immunoSEQ multiplex PCR; TCRdb stores in-frame clones only, minus some. Of 4,000 to 6,500 clones listed, approximately 54% are singletons. The sequences come from CD8+ T cells sorted from blood (inferred from file names), collected from a patient given nivolumab and ipilimumab in sequence. These receptors were obtained from a human donor with melanoma.

Only a few counts were recorded for this clone. This chain links TRBV7-2 with TRBJ2-2, with TRBD2 matching 7 bases. V lost 5 bases to trimming and J lost 5 bases; unmatched junction nucleotides: 14. The germline gives CDR1 SGHTA, CDR2 FQGNSA. This CDR3 comprises 17 residues. This CDR3 is CASSPPVGGGRTGELFF. CDR3 nucleotide sequence: TGTGCCAGCAGCCCCCCCGTGGGGGGAGGGAGGACCGGGGAGCTGTTTTTT.

The V gene is TRBV4-1, the J gene TRBJ1-1; D is perhaps TRBD1 (5 bases). Trimming cost V 0 bases and J 6 bases, with 11 bases left between them. The germline V gene has CDR1 MGHRA and CDR2 YSYEKL. The CDR3 totals 14 residues. The CDR3 reads CASSQDLGGPEAFF. DNA for the CDR3: TGCGCCAGCAGCCAAGATTTGGGGGGACCTGAAGCTTTCTTT.

This rearrangement joins TRBV12-5 to TRBJ1-1, with 7 bases aligning to TRBD1. The CDR3 is 14 residues long. Per germline, CDR1 LGHNT and CDR2 FRNRAP. The trim removed 7 bases at V and 7 bases at J, leaving 12 bases unmatched. CDR3 in DNA: TGTGCTAGTGCCCAACAGGGGAGCATCGGTGAAGCTTTCTTT. It codes for CASAQQGSIGEAFF.

V usage is TRBV10-3 and J usage is TRBJ2-2, with TRBD1 matching 7 bases. V trimming: 8 bases; J trimming: 4 bases; junction bases outside the gene matches: 7. This CDR3 has 14 residues. Germline V lookup: CDR1 ENHRY, CDR2 SYGVKD. The CDR3 DNA reads as TGTGCCATCGCTGGGACAGCCTCCACCGGGGAGCTGTTTTTT. Translated, it gives CAIAGTASTGELFF.

The rearrangement uses TRBV27 and TRBJ1-1; weak D call: TRBD1 (5 bases). Germline-derived CDR1 and CDR2 are MNHEY and SMNVEV (reference sequence). With 3 bases removed from V and 0 bases from J, the gap between germline ends came to 8 bases. The CDR3 is made up of 14 amino acids. CDR3 sequence (DNA): TGTGCCAGCAGTTTGACAGATTTGAACACTGAAGCTTTCTTT. Its translation is CASSLTDLNTEAFF.

This clone has only a few counts. V and J are TRBV19 and TRBJ2-7; D call uncertain. The CDR3 totals 13 residues. Germline-derived CDR1 and CDR2 are LNHDA and SQIVND (reference sequence). The V end lost 5 bases, the J end lost 0 bases, and 8 bases lay between the germline ends. The CDR3 reads CASSQTRSYEQYF. CDR3 in DNA: TGTGCCAGTAGTCAGACTCGCTCCTACGAGCAGTACTTC. The complete variable domain, with remaining parts taken from reference TRBV19 and TRBJ2-7, reads DGGITQSPKYLFRKEGQNVTLSCEQNLNHDAMYWYRQDPGQGLRLIYYSQIVNDFQKGDIAEGYSVSREKKESFPLTVTSAQKNPTAFYLCASSQTRSYEQYFGPGTRLTVT.

The J gene is TRBJ2-7, the V gene TRBV5-4, with TRBD1 matching over 8 bases. The V gene end was trimmed by 9 bases and the J gene end by 3 bases; junction bases not matched to a gene: 2. The CDR3 length is 11 residues. CDR1 and CDR2 from the germline V gene are SGHNT and YYREEE (reference sequence). CDR3 coding DNA: TGTGCCACCGGGACAGGCTACGAGCAGTACTTC. It encodes CATGTGYEQYF.

The chain carries TRBV7-9 and TRBJ2-5, with a possible D match to TRBD2 (5 bases). Germline V gene data show CDR1 as SEHNR and CDR2 as FQNEAQ (reference sequence). The CDR3 loop spans 15 amino acids. Trimming took off 4 bases at V and 1 base at J, with 13 bases between the two ends. The CDR3 DNA reads as TGTGCCAGCAGCTCCGAACTAGGTCCCCAAGAGACCCAGTACTTC. Translating gives CASSSELGPQETQYF.

The chain is built from TRBV11-1 and TRBJ2-2; 8 bases match TRBD2. Germline values: CDR1 SGHAT, CDR2 FQDESV (reference sequence). The CDR3 consists of 15 residues. Trimming cost V 11 bases and J 0 bases; bases outside gene matches: 8. CDR3 bases: TGTGCCCCGGAGCGGGGGAGCTCGAACACCGGGGAGCTGTTTTTT. As protein: CAPERGSSNTGELFF.

This clone was counted a few times. The V call is TRBV5-1, the J call TRBJ2-7, with a tentative D call TRBD1 (6 bases). CDR3 length: 13 amino acids. V was shortened by 0 bases and J by 3 bases, with 7 bases between the two germline ends. Germline assignment: CDR1 SGHRS and CDR2 YFSETQ. The CDR3 region is CASSLGTVYEQYF. CDR3 DNA sequence: TGCGCCAGCAGCTTGGGGACAGTCTACGAGCAGTACTTC.

The chain carries TRBV19 and TRBJ1-2; possibly TRBD1 for D (6 bases). Germline CDR1 is LNHDA and CDR2 is SQIVND (reference sequence). Trimming took 5 bases from V and 4 from J, leaving 17 bases between them. The CDR3 sequence is 15 residues long. The CDR3, as DNA: TGTGCCAGTAGTCCTGGGGGCCGGCCACTCTATGGCTACACCTTC. This translates into CASSPGGRPLYGYTF.

This clone was recorded a few times. The chain recombines TRBV5-8 with TRBJ1-1, with D possibly being TRBD1 (5 bases). CDR3 length: 16 residues. V dropped 4 bases and J dropped 0 bases, with 16 bases sitting between them. Germline loops: CDR1 SGHTS, CDR2 YDEGEE. CDR3 residues: CASSQARQQMNTEAFF. The CDR3 DNA reads TGTGCCAGCAGCCAGGCCCGACAGCAAATGAACACTGAAGCTTTCTTT.

This rearrangement joins TRBV4-3 to TRBJ2-6; TRBD2 matches at 14 bases. Germline V gene sequence: CDR1 LGHNA, CDR2 YSLEER. CDR3 length: 18 amino acids. The junction had 5 bases not matched to a gene; V was cut back by 3 bases and J by 4 bases. The CDR3 is CASSQGLAGAAGANVLTF. In DNA, the CDR3 is TGCGCCAGCAGCCAGGGACTAGCGGGGGCCGCCGGGGCCAACGTCCTGACTTTC.

V and J are TRBV11-2 and TRBJ2-7; TRBD1 matches 7 bases. From germline, CDR1 is SGHAT and CDR2 FQNNGV. This CDR3 spans 14 amino acids. V shed 4 bases and J 5 bases; nucleotides not matched to a gene: 8. The CDR3 DNA reads TGTGCCAGCAGCTCGGCGACAGGGATCAACGAGCAGTACTTC. As protein: CASSSATGINEQYF.

This clone is large within its sample. The chain combines TRBV19 with TRBJ1-2, with a tentative D call TRBD1 (5 bases). The CDR3 contains 12 residues. Trimming pared 5 bases from V and 11 bases from J, leaving 15 bases between. Germline V gene sequence: CDR1 LNHDA, CDR2 SQIVND (reference sequence). For the CDR3, the DNA is TGTGCCAGTAGTGTGGGACGGGACTCTTACACCTTC. Its translation is CASSVGRDSYTF.

V gene TRBV25-1 combines with J gene TRBJ1-5; D is perhaps TRBD1 (5 bases). The V gene lost 2 bases and the J gene lost 6 bases, with 14 bases spanning the gap. The germline CDR1 and CDR2 sequences are MGHDK and SYGVNS. This CDR3 has 15 residues. CDR3 sequence (DNA): TGTGCCAGCAGTGAACTGGGCAGGGAGGCTCAGCCCCAGCATTTT. It specifies CASSELGREAQPQHF. Filled out from reference TRBV25-1 and TRBJ1-5, the complete variable domain reads EADIYQTPRYLVIGTGKKITLECSQTMGHDKMYWYQQDPGMELHLIHYSYGVNSTEKGDLSSESTVSRIRTEHFPLTLESARPSHTSQYLCASSELGREAQPQHFGDGTRLSIL.

The rearrangement uses TRBV29-1 and TRBJ1-1; D is perhaps TRBD1 (5 bases). With 3 bases removed from V and 4 bases from J, the gap between germline ends came to 18 bases. The CDR3 has 15 amino acids. Germline V CDR1 and CDR2: SQVTM, ANQGSEA. The CDR3 nucleotides read TGCAGCGTTGAGGGGGTGGAGGGGAGGTCCACTGAAGCTTTCTTT. Translation gives CSVEGVEGRSTEAFF.

The rearrangement joins TRBV4-3 to TRBJ1-5; the D is unclear. The length of the CDR3 is 15 residues. V dropped 1 base and J dropped 0 bases, with 7 bases sitting between them. In germline, CDR1 is LGHNA, CDR2 YSLEER. The CDR3, as DNA: TGCGCCAGCAGCCAAGGACATCATAGCAATCAGCCCCAGCATTTT. Translated, it gives CASSQGHHSNQPQHF.

This clone was seen a handful of times. The V gene is TRBV6-1, the J gene TRBJ2-3, with 9 nucleotides matching TRBD2. The CDR3 has 15 residues. Germline V gives CDR1 MNHNS, CDR2 SASEGT. J lost 1 base, V lost 1 base, and 0 bases had no gene match. CDR3 amino acids: CASSEVAGGTDTQYF. The CDR3 DNA reads as TGTGCCAGCAGTGAAGTAGCGGGGGGCACAGATACGCAGTATTTT.

The chain employs TRBV7-9 and TRBJ2-1; TRBD2 aligns across 13 bases. With 7 bases clipped from V and 6 bases from J, the junction kept 9 bases outside the gene matches. In germline, CDR1 is SEHNR, CDR2 FQNEAQ (reference sequence). The CDR3 runs 16 residues. The CDR3 DNA follows: TGTGCCAGCACCCTTCGGACTAGCGGGGGATCCAATGAGCAGTTCTTC. It codes for CASTLRTSGGSNEQFF.

This clone was seen a few times. The CDR3 DNA is TGCAGCGTCATGGGGGTGGCGGGGGCTACTAACTATGGCTACACCTTC. Translation: CSVMGVAGATNYGYTF. The chain links TRBV29-1 to TRBJ1-2; a possible D gene is TRBD1 (6 bases). The CDR3 loop spans 16 amino acids. The germline CDR1 and CDR2 sequences are SQVTM and ANQGSEA. Deletions cut 6 bases from V and 0 bases from J, with 20 bases between.

The chain's CDR3 is CASSLSLQGPDEQYF. The CDR3 DNA follows: TGCGCCAGCAGCCTAAGTCTACAGGGACCCGACGAGCAGTACTTC. The chain links TRBV4-3 to TRBJ2-7, with D possibly being TRBD1 (6 bases). CDR1 is LGHNA and CDR2 is YSLEER in the germline V gene. The V end lost 4 bases, the J end lost 5 bases, and 18 bases lay between the germline ends. CDR3 length: 15 residues.

This clone was picked up a small number of times. The V call is TRBV7-2, the J call TRBJ2-2; no firm D call. V shed 0 bases and J shed 3 bases, with 5 bases lying between them. The CDR3 is 14 amino acids. Germline CDR1 is SGHTA and CDR2 is FQGNSA. The CDR3 coding sequence is TGTGCCAGCAGCTTAGCGTCCTACACCGGGGAGCTGTTTTTT. It translates to CASSLASYTGELFF.

The chain joins TRBV5-5 to TRBJ1-4, with a possible D match to TRBD1 (6 bases). The ends were cut back, 4 bases at V and 3 bases at J, with 13 bases in the middle. CDR1 and CDR2 (germline): SGHKS, YYEKEE (reference sequence). The CDR3 loop spans 15 amino acids. The CDR3 DNA follows: TGTGCCAGCAGCCACAGGGTTACGTCTAATGAAAAACTGTTTTTT. Its protein product is CASSHRVTSNEKLFF.

This clone showed up just a few times. The chain links TRBV30 to TRBJ2-1, with D perhaps matching TRBD2 (6 bases). Germline V gene sequence: CDR1 GTSNPN, CDR2 SVGIG (reference sequence). This CDR3 has 14 residues. Written as DNA, the CDR3 is TGTGCAAGGTCGGGGGACGGCAACTACAATGAGCAGTTCTTC. It translates to CARSGDGNYNEQFF.

This rearrangement joins TRBV6-1 to TRBJ1-5; D uncertain. In germline, CDR1 is MNHNS, CDR2 SASEGT. The ends were cut back, 2 bases at V and 1 base at J, with 9 bases in the middle. The CDR3 spans 15 residues. DNA of the CDR3: TGTGCCAGCAGTGAACAGGTCATAAGCAATCAGCCCCAGCATTTT. Translating gives CASSEQVISNQPQHF.

The chain couples TRBV9 to TRBJ2-2; 8 positions agree with TRBD2. Looked up from germline, CDR1 is SGDLS and CDR2 is YYNGEE. Losses at the gene ends were 0 bases for V and 8 bases for J; bases not matched to a gene: 0. This CDR3 is built from 13 residues. The CDR3 region has the DNA TGTGCCAGCAGCGTAGGACTAGCGGGGGAGCTGTTTTTT. This sequence encodes CASSVGLAGELFF.